This T cell receptor (beta chain) was sequenced in a study of blood T cell repertoires in COVID-19 (dated by TCRdb to 2018 to 2020). Background on the whole study: Samples covering the acute and convalescent phases of COVID-19 were provided by collaborators in the United States, Italy and Spain. The sample metadata nearly always contained a de-identified subject ID, COVID-19 status, age in years and sex. Subjects who had been exposed to COVID-19, were actively infected with it, or had recovered from it provided the deeply sampled blood TCRbeta repertoires that made up the dataset. The prospective study material was composed of cDNA or gDNA derived from T cells, B-cell-depleted T cells, or PBMCs. Samples came from the ongoing ImmuneRACE study (first 160 participants) plus 1,254 subjects from 6 global collaborators. A freely available public database, intended as a resource for researchers studying the immune response to SARS-CoV-2, is where the repertoires were released. HLA class I and class II types, where available, came from metadata supplied by the sample provider rather than from assay-based typing. Beyond this particular receptor, the publication reports: Clinical and demographic metadata were provided uncurated, with the amount varying by source and participant.

TCRbeta CDR3 regions were amplified from genomic DNA using the immunoSEQ Assay, a bias-controlled multiplex PCR. Per the source publication's procedure: The number of nucleated cells in each sample was estimated by amplification of reference gene primers within the assay. To quantify the absolute abundance of each unique TCRbeta CDR3 rearrangement, sequence reads were collapsed and filtered. For each sample, productive Simpson clonality was calculated as the square root of Simpson's diversity index across productive rearrangements. The clones in this table, taken by TCRdb from immuneACCESS, are in-frame only. Not every clone is retained; where verified, under half of the shortfall comes from an unresolved V gene, and the cause of the rest is unknown. Clone size and the V and J calls come from that table; the DNA yielded D and trimming. In all, the sample holds about 210,000 clones, and 65% to 90% of those were seen once. The top ten hold about 2.5% of the sample.

Germline trimming amounts to 4 bases on V and 5 bases on J, with 9 as the count of junction bases outside the gene matches. CDR1 and CDR2 were assigned from the germline V gene as LGHNA and YSLEER. From the cysteine through the phenylalanine, the CDR3 covers 15 amino acids. The kept DNA is CDR3 alone, 45 bases in frame from the first base. Concerning this clone: Its recognized antigen is unknown. There are no base qualities to consult, and no much larger clone falls within one base.

In Seattle, one collaborating source enrolled patients while the infection was active and tracked those patients longitudinally over the course of disease. The collaborating institutions used their own protocols to collect whole blood in K2EDTA tubes. For TCRbeta analysis, collaborators shipped samples in one of three forms: frozen whole blood, isolated PBMCs, or DNA extracted from either of those sample types. This chain joins TRBV4-3 to TRBJ2-7; TRBD2 fits 9 bases in the junction. The sequencing input was peripheral blood. The source of this sequence is a woman in her 70s with COVID-19, enrolled during active disease. The nucleotide sequence reads as follows: TGCGCCAGCAGCCGATTTAGCGGGAGTGGCAACGAGCAGTACTTC. Its translation is CASSRFSGSGNEQYF.